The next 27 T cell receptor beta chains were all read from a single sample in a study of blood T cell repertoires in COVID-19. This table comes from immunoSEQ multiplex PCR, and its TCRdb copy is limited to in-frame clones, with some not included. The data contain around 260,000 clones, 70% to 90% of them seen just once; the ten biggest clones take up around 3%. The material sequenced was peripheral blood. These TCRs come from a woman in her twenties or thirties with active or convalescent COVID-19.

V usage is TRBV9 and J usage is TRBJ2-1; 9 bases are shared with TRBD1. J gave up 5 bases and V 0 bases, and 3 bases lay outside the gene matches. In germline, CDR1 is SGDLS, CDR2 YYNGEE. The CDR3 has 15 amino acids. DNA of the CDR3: TGTGCCAGCAGCGTAGCCGGGACAGGGCACAATGAGCAGTTCTTC. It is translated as CASSVAGTGHNEQFF.

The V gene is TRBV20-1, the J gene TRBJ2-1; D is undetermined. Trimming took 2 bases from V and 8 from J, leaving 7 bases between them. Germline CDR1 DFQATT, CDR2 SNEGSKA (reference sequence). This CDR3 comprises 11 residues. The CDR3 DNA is TGCAGTGCTAGATCGAGCGATGAGCAGTTCTTC. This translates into CSARSSDEQFF.

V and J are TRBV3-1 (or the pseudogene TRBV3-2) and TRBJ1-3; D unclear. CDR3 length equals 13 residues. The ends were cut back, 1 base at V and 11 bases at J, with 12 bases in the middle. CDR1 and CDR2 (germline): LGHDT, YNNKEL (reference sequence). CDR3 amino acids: CASSQVPGSAIYF. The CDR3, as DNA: TGTGCCAGCAGCCAAGTTCCGGGGTCAGCCATATATTTT.

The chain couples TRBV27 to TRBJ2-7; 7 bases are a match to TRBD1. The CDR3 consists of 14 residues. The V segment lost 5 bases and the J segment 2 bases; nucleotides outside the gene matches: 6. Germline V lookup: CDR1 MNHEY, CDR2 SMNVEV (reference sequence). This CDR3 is CASSVTGTTYEQYF. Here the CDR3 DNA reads TGTGCCAGCAGTGTGACAGGGACCACCTACGAGCAGTACTTC.

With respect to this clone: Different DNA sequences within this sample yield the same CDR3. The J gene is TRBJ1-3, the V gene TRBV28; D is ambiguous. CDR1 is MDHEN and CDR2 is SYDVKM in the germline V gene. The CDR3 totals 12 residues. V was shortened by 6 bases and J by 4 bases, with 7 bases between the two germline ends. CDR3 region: CASRSPGNTIYF. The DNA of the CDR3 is TGTGCCAGCAGGTCTCCCGGAAACACCATATATTTT. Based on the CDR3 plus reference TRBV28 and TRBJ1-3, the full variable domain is DVKVTQSSRYLVKRTGEKVFLECVQDMDHENMFWYRQDPGLGLRLIYFSYDVKMKEKGDIPEGYSVSREKKERFSLILESASTNQTSMYLCASRSPGNTIYFGEGSWLTVV.

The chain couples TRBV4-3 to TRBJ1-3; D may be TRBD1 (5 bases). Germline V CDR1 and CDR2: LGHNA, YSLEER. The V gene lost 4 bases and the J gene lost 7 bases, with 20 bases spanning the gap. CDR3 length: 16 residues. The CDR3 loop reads CASSPFYSPGDNTIYF. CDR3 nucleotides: TGCGCCAGCAGCCCATTTTATTCCCCGGGGGACAACACCATATATTTT.

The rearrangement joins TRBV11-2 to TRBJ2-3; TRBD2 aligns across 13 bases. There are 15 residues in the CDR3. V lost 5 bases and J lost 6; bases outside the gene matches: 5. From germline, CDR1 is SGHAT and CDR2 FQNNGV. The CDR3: CASSPGTSGVDTQYF. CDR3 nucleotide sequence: TGTGCCAGCAGCCCAGGGACTAGCGGGGTGGATACGCAGTATTTT.

The CDR3 here is CATTIKGTNNQPQHF. Here the CDR3 DNA reads TGTGCCACCACGATCAAGGGGACAAACAATCAGCCCCAGCATTTT. V and J are TRBV19 and TRBJ1-5; D is perhaps TRBD1 (6 bases). Germline CDR1 LNHDA, CDR2 SQIVND (reference sequence). Trimming cost V 10 bases and J 3 bases, with 19 bases left between them. The CDR3 is made up of 15 amino acids.

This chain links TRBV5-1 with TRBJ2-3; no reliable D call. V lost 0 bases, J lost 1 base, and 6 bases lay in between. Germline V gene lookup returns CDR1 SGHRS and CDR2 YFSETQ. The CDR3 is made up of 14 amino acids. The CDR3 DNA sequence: TGCGCCAGCAGCTTGGGACACGGCACAGATACGCAGTATTTT. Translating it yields CASSLGHGTDTQYF. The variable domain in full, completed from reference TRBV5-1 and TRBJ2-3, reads KAGVTQTPRYLIKTRGQQVTLSCSPISGHRSVSWYQQTPGQGLQFLFEYFSETQRNKGNFPGRFSGRQFSNSRSEMNVSTLELGDSALYLCASSLGHGTDTQYFGPGTRLTVL.

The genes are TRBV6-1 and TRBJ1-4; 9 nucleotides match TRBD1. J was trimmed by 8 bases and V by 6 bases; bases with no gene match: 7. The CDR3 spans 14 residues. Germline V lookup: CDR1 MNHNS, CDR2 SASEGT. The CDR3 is CASRQQGAGEKLFF. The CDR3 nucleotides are TGTGCCAGCAGGCAACAGGGGGCCGGAGAAAAACTGTTTTTT.

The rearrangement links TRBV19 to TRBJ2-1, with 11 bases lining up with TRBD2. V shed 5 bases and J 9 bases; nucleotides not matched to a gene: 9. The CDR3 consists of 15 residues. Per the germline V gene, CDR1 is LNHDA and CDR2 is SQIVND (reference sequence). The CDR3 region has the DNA TGTGCCAGTAGTCCGTCACTAGCGGGGGCCGGTGAGCAGTTCTTC. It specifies CASSPSLAGAGEQFF.

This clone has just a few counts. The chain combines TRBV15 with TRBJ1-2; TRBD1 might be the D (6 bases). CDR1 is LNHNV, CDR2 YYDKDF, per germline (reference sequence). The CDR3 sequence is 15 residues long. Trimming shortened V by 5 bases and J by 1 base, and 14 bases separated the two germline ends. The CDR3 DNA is TGTGCCACCAGCGGGGACCTGGACAGTAACTATGGCTACACCTTC. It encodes CATSGDLDSNYGYTF.

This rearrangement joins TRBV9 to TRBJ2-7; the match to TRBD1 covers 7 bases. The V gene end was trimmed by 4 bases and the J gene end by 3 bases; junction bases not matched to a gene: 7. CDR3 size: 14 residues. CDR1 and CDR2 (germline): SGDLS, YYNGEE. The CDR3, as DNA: TGTGCCAGCAGCCCGTCGGGACAGTACTACGAGCAGTACTTC. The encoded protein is CASSPSGQYYEQYF.

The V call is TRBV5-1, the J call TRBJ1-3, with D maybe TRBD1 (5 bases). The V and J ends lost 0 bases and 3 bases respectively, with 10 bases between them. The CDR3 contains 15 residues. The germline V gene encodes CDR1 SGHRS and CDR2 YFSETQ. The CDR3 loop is CASSLGGADGNTIYF. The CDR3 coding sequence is TGCGCCAGCAGCTTGGGGGGCGCGGATGGAAACACCATATATTTT.

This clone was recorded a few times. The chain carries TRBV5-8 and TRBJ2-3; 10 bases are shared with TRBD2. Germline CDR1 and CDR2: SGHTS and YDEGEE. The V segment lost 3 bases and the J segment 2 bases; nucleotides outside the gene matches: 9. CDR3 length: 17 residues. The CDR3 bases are TGTGCCAGCAGCTCCCAGGGAGGACTAGCGGTCACAGATACGCAGTATTTT. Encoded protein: CASSSQGGLAVTDTQYF.

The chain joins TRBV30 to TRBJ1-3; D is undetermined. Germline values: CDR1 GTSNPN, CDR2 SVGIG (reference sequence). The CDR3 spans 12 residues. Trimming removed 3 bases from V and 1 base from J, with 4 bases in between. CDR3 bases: TGTGCCTGGAGACAGTCTGGAAACACCATATATTTT. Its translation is CAWRQSGNTIYF. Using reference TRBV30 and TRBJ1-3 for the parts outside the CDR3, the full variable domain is SQTIHQWPATLVQPVGSPLSLECTVEGTSNPNLYWYRQAAGRGLQLLFYSVGIGQISSEVPQNLSASRPQDRQFILSSKKLLLSDSGFYLCAWRQSGNTIYFGEGSWLTVV.

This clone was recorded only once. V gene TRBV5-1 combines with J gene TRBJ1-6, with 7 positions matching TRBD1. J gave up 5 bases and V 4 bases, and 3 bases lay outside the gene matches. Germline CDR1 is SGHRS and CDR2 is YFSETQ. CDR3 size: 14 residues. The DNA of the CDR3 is TGCGCCAGCAGCGTGGGACAGAATAATTCACCCCTCCACTTT. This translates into CASSVGQNNSPLHF.

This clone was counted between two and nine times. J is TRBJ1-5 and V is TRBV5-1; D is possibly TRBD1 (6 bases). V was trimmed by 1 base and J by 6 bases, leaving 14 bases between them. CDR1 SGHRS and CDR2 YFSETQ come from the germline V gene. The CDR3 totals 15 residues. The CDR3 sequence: CASSLNSGASQPQHF. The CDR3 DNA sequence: TGCGCCAGCAGCTTGAATTCAGGGGCCAGTCAGCCCCAGCATTTT.

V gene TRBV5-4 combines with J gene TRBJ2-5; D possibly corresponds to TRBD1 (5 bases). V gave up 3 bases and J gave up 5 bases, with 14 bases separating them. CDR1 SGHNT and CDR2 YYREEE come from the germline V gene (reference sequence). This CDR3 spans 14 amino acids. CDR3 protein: CASSSAGSMETQYF. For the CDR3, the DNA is TGTGCCAGCAGCTCCGCAGGGTCTATGGAGACCCAGTACTTC.

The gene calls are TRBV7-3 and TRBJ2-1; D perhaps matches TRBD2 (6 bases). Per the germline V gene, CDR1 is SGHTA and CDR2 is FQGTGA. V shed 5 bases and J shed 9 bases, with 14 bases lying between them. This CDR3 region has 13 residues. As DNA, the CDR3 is TGTGCCAGCAGCCCCTGGCAGGGAGGTGAGCAGTTCTTC. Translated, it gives CASSPWQGGEQFF.

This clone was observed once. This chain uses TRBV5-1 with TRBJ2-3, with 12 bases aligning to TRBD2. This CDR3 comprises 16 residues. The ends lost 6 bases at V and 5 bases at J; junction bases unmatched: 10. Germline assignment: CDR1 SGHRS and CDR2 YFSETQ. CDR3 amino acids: CASTPTTSGGGDTQYF. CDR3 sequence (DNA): TGCGCCAGCACCCCCACGACTAGCGGGGGTGGAGATACGCAGTATTTT.

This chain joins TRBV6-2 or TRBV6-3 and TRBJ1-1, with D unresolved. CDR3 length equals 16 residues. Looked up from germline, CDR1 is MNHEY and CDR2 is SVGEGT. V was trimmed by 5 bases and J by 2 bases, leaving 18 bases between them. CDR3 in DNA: TGTGCCAGCAGTCGCGGAGATTGGGTCTCTAACACTGAAGCTTTCTTT. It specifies CASSRGDWVSNTEAFF.

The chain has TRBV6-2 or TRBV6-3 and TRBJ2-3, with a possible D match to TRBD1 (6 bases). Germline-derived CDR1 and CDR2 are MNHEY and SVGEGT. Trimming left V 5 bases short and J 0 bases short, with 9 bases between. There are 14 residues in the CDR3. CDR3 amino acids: CASSRTASTDTQYF. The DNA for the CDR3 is TGTGCCAGCAGTAGGACAGCTAGCACAGATACGCAGTATTTT.

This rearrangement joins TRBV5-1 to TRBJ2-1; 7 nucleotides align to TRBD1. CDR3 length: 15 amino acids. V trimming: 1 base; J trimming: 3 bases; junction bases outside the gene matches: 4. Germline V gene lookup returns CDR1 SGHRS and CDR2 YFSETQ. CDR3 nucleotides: TGCGCCAGCAGCTTGACAGGGGTGGACTACAATGAGCAGTTCTTC. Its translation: CASSLTGVDYNEQFF.

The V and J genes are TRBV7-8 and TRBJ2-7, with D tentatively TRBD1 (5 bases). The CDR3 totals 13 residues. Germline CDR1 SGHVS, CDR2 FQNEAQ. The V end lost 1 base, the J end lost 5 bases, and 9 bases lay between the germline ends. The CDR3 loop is CASSLDRTHEQYF. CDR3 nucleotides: TGTGCCAGCAGCTTAGACAGGACCCACGAGCAGTACTTC.

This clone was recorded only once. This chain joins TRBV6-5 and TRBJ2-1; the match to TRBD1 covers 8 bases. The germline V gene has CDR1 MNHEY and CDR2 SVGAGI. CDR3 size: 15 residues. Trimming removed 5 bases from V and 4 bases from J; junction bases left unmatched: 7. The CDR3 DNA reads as TGTGCCAGCAGTATACGACAGGGGCTGTACAATGAGCAGTTCTTC. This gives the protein CASSIRQGLYNEQFF.

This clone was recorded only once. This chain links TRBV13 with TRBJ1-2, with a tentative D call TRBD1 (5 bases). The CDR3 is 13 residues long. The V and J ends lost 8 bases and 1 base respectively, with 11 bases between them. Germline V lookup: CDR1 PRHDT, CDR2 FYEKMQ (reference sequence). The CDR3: CASGRQHNYGYTF. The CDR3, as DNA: TGTGCCAGCGGGCGACAGCATAACTATGGCTACACCTTC.